The present entry profiles one T cell receptor (beta chain) with its context. Its antigen is not identified. Cultured CD4+ T-cell DNA underwent Oncomine TCR Beta short-read sequencing. MiXCR was run by TCRdb on the PCR reads, yielding one entry per CDR3 protein. Of about 20,000 distinct CDR3 sequences in the sample, 40% to 55% were seen once. The CDR3 totals 11 residues. Germline V gene sequence: CDR1 DFQATT, CDR2 SNEGSKA (reference sequence). The germline V and J ends were trimmed by 6 bases and 6 bases, with 9 bases remaining between them. This sample was included in a study of vaccination and CD4 T cells after COVID-19. Treatment defined: approximately 11-day PBMC culture with coronavirus spike peptide pools or control peptides (ViraFEST assay).

The chain employs TRBV20-1 and TRBJ2-4; TRBD2 is a possible D gene (6 bases). Sequencing was performed on CD4+ T cells from blood, cultured in vitro, taken after SARS-CoV-2 vaccination. The origin of this receptor is a human donor who had recovered from COVID-19. The CDR3 DNA sequence: TGCAGTGCCCGGCGGGGAAACATTCAGTACTTC. Its translation: CSARRGNIQYF.